Described below is a single TCR beta chain sequence and its context. Its target is unknown. This CDR3 has 15 amino acids. Germline-derived CDR1 and CDR2 are SGHTS and YDEGEE. V gave up 0 bases and J gave up 8 bases; unmatched junction bases: 2. Primers for the PCR totalled 60 Vbeta and 13 Jbeta. TCRdb's table, derived via immunoSEQ multiplex PCR, lists solely in-frame clones and lacks some. The repertoire holds 150,000 or so clones, with 65% to 85% as singletons. The data were obtained in a study of cytomegalovirus exposure and HLA in healthy donors. Study in general: Previous work identified 100 million or so unique TCR beta sequences from about 179 million T cells. Whole-study findings and limits: A highly shared variant cluster was judged a likely technical artifact. Later, TCR association rates were found to vary by HLA locus, highest for DRB1 and lowest for HLA-C. The authors enumerated over 150 TCR beta chains as linked to cytomegalovirus.

The sequenced sample was PBMCs. The rearrangement links TRBV5-8 to TRBJ1-4, with 12 bases fitting TRBD1. The receptor's source is a man aged 18-30 years in good health and CMV-seronegative. The DNA of the CDR3 is TGTGCCAGCAGCTTGGGGGACAGGGGGCGAGAAAAACTGTTTTTT. Residues: CASSLGDRGREKLFF.